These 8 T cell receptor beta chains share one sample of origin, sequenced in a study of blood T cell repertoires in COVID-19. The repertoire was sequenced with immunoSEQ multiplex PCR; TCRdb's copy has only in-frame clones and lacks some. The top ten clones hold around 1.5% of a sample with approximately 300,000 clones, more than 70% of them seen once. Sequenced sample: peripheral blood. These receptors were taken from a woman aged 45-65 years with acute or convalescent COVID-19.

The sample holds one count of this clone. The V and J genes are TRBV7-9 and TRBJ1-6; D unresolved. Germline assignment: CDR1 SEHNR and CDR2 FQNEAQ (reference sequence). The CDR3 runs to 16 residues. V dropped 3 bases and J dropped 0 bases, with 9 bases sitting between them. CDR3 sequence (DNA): TGTGCCAGCAGCTTCTCCCTGAGCTCCTATAATTCACCCCTCCACTTT. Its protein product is CASSFSLSSYNSPLHF.

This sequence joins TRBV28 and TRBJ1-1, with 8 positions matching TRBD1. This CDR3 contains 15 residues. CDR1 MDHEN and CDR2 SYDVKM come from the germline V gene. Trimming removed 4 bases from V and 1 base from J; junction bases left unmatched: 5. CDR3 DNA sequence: TGTGCCAGCAGTTCCCCAGGGGGCGAGAACACTGAAGCTTTCTTT. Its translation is CASSSPGGENTEAFF.

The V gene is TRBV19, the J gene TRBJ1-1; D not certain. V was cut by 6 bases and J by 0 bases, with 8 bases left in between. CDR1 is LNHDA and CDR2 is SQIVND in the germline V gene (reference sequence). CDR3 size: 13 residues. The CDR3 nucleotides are TGTGCCAGTAGCCCTAGGATGAACACTGAAGCTTTCTTT. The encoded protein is CASSPRMNTEAFF. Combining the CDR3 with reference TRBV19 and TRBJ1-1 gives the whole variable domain DGGITQSPKYLFRKEGQNVTLSCEQNLNHDAMYWYRQDPGQGLRLIYYSQIVNDFQKGDIAEGYSVSREKKESFPLTVTSAQKNPTAFYLCASSPRMNTEAFFGQGTRLTVV.

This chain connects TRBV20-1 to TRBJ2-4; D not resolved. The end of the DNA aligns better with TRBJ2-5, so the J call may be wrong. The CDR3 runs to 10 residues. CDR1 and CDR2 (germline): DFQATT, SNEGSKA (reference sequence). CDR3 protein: CSARGQTQYF. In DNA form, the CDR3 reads TGCAGTGCTAGAGGACAGACCCAGTACTTC.

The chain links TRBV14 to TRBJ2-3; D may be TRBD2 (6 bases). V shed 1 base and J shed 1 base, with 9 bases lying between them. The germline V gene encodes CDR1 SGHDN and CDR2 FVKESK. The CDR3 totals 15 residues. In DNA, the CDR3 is TGTGCCAGCAGCCAAGGGGACTTCCGCACAGATACGCAGTATTTT. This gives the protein CASSQGDFRTDTQYF. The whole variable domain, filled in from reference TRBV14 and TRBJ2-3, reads EAGVTQFPSHSVIEKGQTVTLRCDPISGHDNLYWYRRVMGKEIKFLLHFVKESKQDESGMPNNRFLAERTGGTYSTLKVQPAELEDSGVYFCASSQGDFRTDTQYFGPGTRLTVL.

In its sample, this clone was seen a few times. The CDR3 DNA follows: TGTGCCAGCAGCCTTGCCGGGAATGAGCAGTTCTTC. Protein product: CASSLAGNEQFF. The genes are TRBV5-6 and TRBJ2-1; D gene unclear. Germline V gene lookup returns CDR1 SGHDT and CDR2 YYEEEE. The germline V and J ends were trimmed by 4 bases and 7 bases, with 9 bases remaining between them. The CDR3 is 12 amino acids.

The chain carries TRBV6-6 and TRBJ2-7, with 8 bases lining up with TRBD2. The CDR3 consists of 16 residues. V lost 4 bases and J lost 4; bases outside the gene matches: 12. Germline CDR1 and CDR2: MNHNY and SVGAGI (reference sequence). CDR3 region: CASSSPVGGGPYEQYF. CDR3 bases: TGTGCCAGCAGTTCACCCGTGGGCGGGGGGCCTTACGAGCAGTACTTC.

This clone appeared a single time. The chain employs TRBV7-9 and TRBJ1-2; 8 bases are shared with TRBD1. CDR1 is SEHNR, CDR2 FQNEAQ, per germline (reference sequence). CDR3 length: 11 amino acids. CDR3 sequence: CAGDRGYGYTF. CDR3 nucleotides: TGTGCAGGCGACAGGGGCTATGGCTACACCTTC.